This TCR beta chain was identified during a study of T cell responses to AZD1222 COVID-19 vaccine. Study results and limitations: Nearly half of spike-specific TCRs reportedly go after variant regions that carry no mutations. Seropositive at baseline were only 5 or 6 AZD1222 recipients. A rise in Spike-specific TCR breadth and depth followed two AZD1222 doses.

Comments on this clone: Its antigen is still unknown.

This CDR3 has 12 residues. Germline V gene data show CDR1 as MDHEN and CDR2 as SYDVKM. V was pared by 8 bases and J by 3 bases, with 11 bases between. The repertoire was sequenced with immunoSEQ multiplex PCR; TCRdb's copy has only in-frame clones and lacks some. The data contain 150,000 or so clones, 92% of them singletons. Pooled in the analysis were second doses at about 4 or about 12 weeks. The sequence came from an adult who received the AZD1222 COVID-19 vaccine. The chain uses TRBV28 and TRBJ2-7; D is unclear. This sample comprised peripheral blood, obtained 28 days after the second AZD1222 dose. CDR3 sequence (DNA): TGTGCCAGCCGACTCGGCCGCTACGAGCAGTACTTC. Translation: CASRLGRYEQYF.